These 30 T cell receptor beta chains were sequenced from one sample in a study of cytomegalovirus exposure and HLA in healthy donors. The PCR employed 60 Vbeta primers together with 13 Jbeta primers. Generated by immunoSEQ multiplex PCR, the TCRdb table keeps only in-frame clones and is missing some. The profile shows 130,000 to 150,000 clones, over 70% of them singletons. The specimen sequenced was PBMCs. All receptors come from a woman in her 40s in good health and CMV-seropositive.

The rearrangement joins TRBV30 to TRBJ1-6, with 7 bases fitting TRBD1. CDR1 is GTSNPN and CDR2 is SVGIG in the germline V gene (reference sequence). This CDR3 comprises 14 residues. The ends lost 5 bases at V and 7 bases at J; junction bases unmatched: 8. The DNA for the CDR3 is TGTGCCTGGTCCTTCCGGGACAGAAATTCACCCCTCCACTTT. The encoded protein is CAWSFRDRNSPLHF.

The J gene is TRBJ2-5, the V gene TRBV15; a weak D match, TRBD2 (5 bases). Germline V gene sequence: CDR1 LNHNV, CDR2 YYDKDF (reference sequence). The CDR3 covers 15 residues. V lost 0 bases and J lost 11, with 19 bases in between. The CDR3 region has the DNA TGTGCCACCAGCAGAGATCCCTCCCCGGGGAAGGAGCAGTACTTC. Its protein product is CATSRDPSPGKEQYF.

The genes are TRBV18 and TRBJ2-7; TRBD1 matches at 10 bases. The junction had 12 bases not matched to a gene; V was cut back by 6 bases and J by 1 base. Germline loops: CDR1 KGHSH, CDR2 LQKENI. The CDR3 covers 17 residues. The CDR3 DNA follows: TGTGCCAGCTCCACACCCGCGGGGACAGGGGCGTCCTACGAGCAGTACTTC. Translated, it gives CASSTPAGTGASYEQYF.

V is TRBV28 and J is TRBJ2-5; 10 bases map to TRBD2. Germline V gene sequence: CDR1 MDHEN, CDR2 SYDVKM. V trimming: 5 bases; J trimming: 5 bases; junction bases outside the gene matches: 11. This CDR3 spans 16 amino acids. For the CDR3, the DNA is TGTGCCAGCAGTCCGTCCGGGACTAGCGCATCGGAGACCCAGTACTTC. Protein: CASSPSGTSASETQYF.

This clone was observed a handful of times. The chain employs TRBV6-5 and TRBJ2-5, with no clear D. Per germline, CDR1 MNHEY and CDR2 SVGAGI. V lost 5 bases and J lost 5, with 15 bases in between. This CDR3 region has 14 residues. The CDR3 spells CASSRSFAGETQYF. In nucleotides, the CDR3 is TGTGCCAGCAGTCGTTCCTTTGCCGGGGAGACCCAGTACTTC.

The V and J genes are TRBV7-6 and TRBJ1-2, with 9 positions matching TRBD1. Germline V CDR1 and CDR2: SGHVS, FNYEAQ. CDR3 length: 18 residues. With V trimmed by 5 bases and J by 4 bases, 17 bases remained unmatched. CDR3 sequence reads: CASSRYIQGAVSGYGYTF. The CDR3 bases are TGTGCCAGCAGCCGCTACATACAGGGGGCTGTTTCGGGCTATGGCTACACCTTC.

This clone turned up a few times. The rearrangement joins TRBV4-1 to TRBJ1-5; 9 bases are shared with TRBD1. The CDR3 has 16 amino acids. Trimming cost V 2 bases and J 3 bases; bases outside gene matches: 5. CDR1 is MGHRA, CDR2 YSYEKL, per germline. The CDR3 loop is CASSQMDRGNNQPQHF. CDR3 sequence (DNA): TGCGCCAGCAGCCAAATGGACAGGGGTAACAATCAGCCCCAGCATTTT.

The J gene is TRBJ1-5, the V gene TRBV21-1. TRBV21-1 is classified as a pseudogene. This CDR3 comprises 14 residues. CDR3: CASSKDYSNQPQHF. CDR3 sequence (DNA): TGTGCCAGCAGCAAAGATTATAGCAATCAGCCCCAGCATTTT.

The rearrangement joins TRBV5-4 to TRBJ1-4; TRBD1 is a possible D gene (6 bases). The germline CDR1 and CDR2 sequences are SGHNT and YYREEE (reference sequence). There are 14 residues in the CDR3. V was clipped by 1 base and J by 6 bases, with 10 bases between them. The CDR3 sequence is CASSLQGRDEKLFF. The DNA of the CDR3 is TGTGCCAGCAGCTTGCAGGGGAGGGATGAAAAACTGTTTTTT.

A word on this clone: A junction end diverges from the germline sequence, so it may reflect a read error. The chain combines TRBV7-9 with TRBJ2-5, with TRBD1 matching over 7 bases. The length of the CDR3 is 16 residues. Germline V lookup: CDR1 SEHNR, CDR2 FQNEAQ (reference sequence). The CDR3 loop is CSSSLPLTGINETQYF. CDR3 nucleotide sequence: TGTTCCAGCAGCTTACCCTTGACAGGGATCAATGAGACCCAGTACTTC.

The chain uses TRBV6-6 and TRBJ1-4, with D perhaps TRBD1 (5 bases). CDR1 and CDR2 from the germline V gene are MNHNY and SVGAGI (reference sequence). This CDR3 comprises 15 residues. V was pared by 4 bases and J by 8 bases, with 17 bases between. The CDR3 loop is CASSSLVLGLEKLFF. The CDR3 DNA reads TGTGCCAGCAGTTCCCTCGTATTGGGGCTCGAAAAACTGTTTTTT.

The V and J genes are TRBV4-1 and TRBJ1-4; D possibly corresponds to TRBD1 (5 bases). V dropped 1 base and J dropped 7 bases, with 22 bases sitting between them. The CDR3 spans 18 residues. CDR1 and CDR2 (germline): MGHRA, YSYEKL. CDR3 nucleotides: TGCGCCAGCAGCCAAGTTGCTTTCCGGAAGGGGTTGGGTGAAAAACTGTTTTTT. This codes for CASSQVAFRKGLGEKLFF.

The chain is built from TRBV19 and TRBJ1-5, with 7 positions matching TRBD1. The V gene end was trimmed by 8 bases and the J gene end by 7 bases; junction bases not matched to a gene: 11. Germline-derived CDR1 and CDR2 are LNHDA and SQIVND (reference sequence). This CDR3 is 14 amino acids long. In DNA form, the CDR3 reads TGTGCCAGTTTCAGGACAGGAATGGGGCAGCCCCAGCATTTT. Translation: CASFRTGMGQPQHF.

The chain combines TRBV19 with TRBJ1-1; a possible D gene is TRBD1 (6 bases). Germline values: CDR1 LNHDA, CDR2 SQIVND (reference sequence). V lost 4 bases, J lost 13 bases, and 31 bases lay in between. The CDR3 extends over 17 amino acids. For the CDR3, the DNA is TGTGCCAGTAGTACCGGACAGACTGGTTCTAGACTGGTTAAGGATTTCTTT. Its protein product is CASSTGQTGSRLVKDFF. Combining the CDR3 with reference TRBV19 and TRBJ1-1 gives the whole variable domain DGGITQSPKYLFRKEGQNVTLSCEQNLNHDAMYWYRQDPGQGLRLIYYSQIVNDFQKGDIAEGYSVSREKKESFPLTVTSAQKNPTAFYLCASSTGQTGSRLVKDFFGQGTRLTVV.

The chain joins TRBV29-1 to TRBJ1-2, with 10 bases aligning to TRBD1. The CDR3 extends over 15 amino acids. The germline CDR1 and CDR2 sequences are SQVTM and ANQGSEA. V gave up 7 bases and J gave up 0 bases; unmatched junction bases: 8. The CDR3 bases are TGCAGCGCTTCCGGGACAGGGGCTTCTAACTATGGCTACACCTTC. Encoded protein: CSASGTGASNYGYTF.

The CDR3 sequence: CASSLMTGWAYEQYF. DNA of the CDR3: TGTGCCAGCAGCTTGATGACAGGGTGGGCCTACGAGCAGTACTTC. V and J are TRBV5-4 and TRBJ2-7; 7 positions agree with TRBD1. Losses at the gene ends were 1 base for V and 2 bases for J; bases not matched to a gene: 6. This CDR3 spans 15 amino acids. CDR1 SGHNT and CDR2 YYREEE come from the germline V gene (reference sequence).

This clone was picked up a small number of times. This sequence joins TRBV7-2 and TRBJ2-3, with D maybe TRBD2 (6 bases). Trimming pared 1 base from V and 0 bases from J, leaving 11 bases between. The CDR3 totals 16 residues. Germline loops: CDR1 SGHTA, CDR2 FQGNSA. CDR3: CASSLEASASTDTQYF. CDR3 DNA: TGTGCCAGCAGCTTAGAGGCTAGCGCAAGCACAGATACGCAGTATTTT.

The V and J genes are TRBV19 and TRBJ1-5; weak D call: TRBD1 (5 bases). The germline CDR1 and CDR2 sequences are LNHDA and SQIVND (reference sequence). The length of the CDR3 is 16 residues. V was trimmed by 1 base and J by 7 bases, leaving 17 bases between them. The CDR3 sequence: CASSIGVPTVSQPQHF. In DNA, the CDR3 is TGTGCCAGTAGTATAGGGGTCCCGACAGTAAGCCAGCCCCAGCATTTT.

The gene calls are TRBV30 and TRBJ1-2, with D tentatively TRBD1 (5 bases). Per germline, CDR1 GTSNPN and CDR2 SVGIG (reference sequence). CDR3 length: 16 amino acids. V shed 2 bases and J shed 4 bases, with 20 bases lying between them. For the CDR3, the DNA is TGTGCCTGGAGTCATGGTGTAGGGGAAATTGGCTATGGCTACACCTTC. Its protein is CAWSHGVGEIGYGYTF.

The chain joins TRBV6-1 to TRBJ2-7; 7 nucleotides align to TRBD1. The length of the CDR3 is 15 residues. J gave up 0 bases and V 8 bases, and 10 bases lay outside the gene matches. The germline V gene has CDR1 MNHNS and CDR2 SASEGT. CDR3 sequence reads: CASYPGQTPSYEQYF. CDR3 DNA sequence: TGTGCCAGCTATCCGGGACAGACCCCCTCCTACGAGCAGTACTTC.

The chain couples TRBV19 to TRBJ1-1, with D maybe TRBD1 (5 bases). This CDR3 has 16 residues. Trimming cost V 6 bases and J 0 bases, with 17 bases left between them. Germline CDR1 is LNHDA and CDR2 is SQIVND (reference sequence). CDR3 in amino acids: CASSHQVGAMNTEAFF. CDR3 nucleotides: TGTGCCAGTAGCCACCAGGTTGGGGCGATGAACACTGAAGCTTTCTTT.

V is TRBV2 and J is TRBJ1-6; 9 positions agree with TRBD1. CDR1 is SNHLY and CDR2 is FYNNEI in the germline V gene. V was clipped by 5 bases and J by 4 bases; unmatched bases: 6. There are 16 residues in the CDR3. The CDR3 DNA is TGTGCCAGCAGTCTACAGGGGGCCCCATATAATTCACCCCTCCACTTT. This encodes CASSLQGAPYNSPLHF. The complete variable domain, with remaining parts taken from reference TRBV2 and TRBJ1-6, reads EPEVTQTPSHQVTQMGQEVILRCVPISNHLYFYWYRQILGQKVEFLVSFYNNEISEKSEIFDDQFSVERPDGSNFTLKIRSTKLEDSAMYFCASSLQGAPYNSPLHFGNGTRLTVT.

This clone was counted a few times. The CDR3, as DNA: TGTGCCAGCAGTGAACAGGGCGGTACGCAGTATTTT. It codes for CASSEQGGTQYF. This sequence joins TRBV6-1 and TRBJ2-3, with D possibly TRBD1 on 5 matching bases. CDR3 size: 12 residues. Trimming took 2 bases from V and 8 from J, leaving 8 bases between them. CDR1 and CDR2 (germline): MNHNS, SASEGT.

The V gene is TRBV12-1, the J gene TRBJ2-1; the table's D call of TRBD2 was not tested on the DNA. TRBV12-1 represents a pseudogene. The CDR3 runs to 17 residues. The CDR3 region is CASSRRTSGGVQNEQFF. The CDR3 DNA follows: TGTGCCAGCAGCCGTCGGACTAGCGGGGGGGTCCAGAATGAGCAGTTCTTC.

This chain joins TRBV5-4 and TRBJ2-2; 10 bases are shared with TRBD2. The CDR3 runs to 16 residues. Per the germline V gene, CDR1 is SGHNT and CDR2 is YYREEE (reference sequence). The V segment lost 3 bases and the J segment 1 base; nucleotides outside the gene matches: 3. CDR3 nucleotides: TGTGCCAGCAGCTCGTTAGCGGGGGGGAACACCGGGGAGCTGTTTTTT. Amino acids: CASSSLAGGNTGELFF.

The genes are TRBV30 and TRBJ1-5; no clear D gene. This CDR3 has 13 amino acids. CDR1 is GTSNPN and CDR2 is SVGIG in the germline V gene (reference sequence). V was trimmed by 1 base and J by 0 bases, leaving 4 bases between them. CDR3 DNA sequence: TGTGCCTGGAGTGGAGATAGCAATCAGCCCCAGCATTTT. This encodes CAWSGDSNQPQHF.

A note on this clone: Other DNA sequences in the sample encode the same CDR3. This sequence joins TRBV7-9 and TRBJ1-1; D gene unclear. Germline V gene lookup returns CDR1 SEHNR and CDR2 FQNEAQ (reference sequence). V lost 2 bases to trimming and J lost 2 bases, with 9 bases between them. The CDR3 covers 14 residues. CDR3 protein: CASSLSTANTEAFF. The DNA of the CDR3 is TGTGCCAGCAGCTTATCTACAGCAAACACTGAAGCTTTCTTT.

V is TRBV2 and J is TRBJ1-5, with TRBD1 as a possible D gene (6 bases). Trimming pared 7 bases from V and 0 bases from J, leaving 16 bases between. There are 16 residues in the CDR3. CDR1 and CDR2 from the germline V gene are SNHLY and FYNNEI. The CDR3 bases are TGTGCCAGCATGTTGACAGGAGCATATAGCAATCAGCCCCAGCATTTT. Protein: CASMLTGAYSNQPQHF.

V and J are TRBV6-5 and TRBJ2-1; D uncertain. The CDR3 consists of 15 residues. Trimming pared 2 bases from V and 1 base from J, leaving 9 bases between. The germline V gene encodes CDR1 MNHEY and CDR2 SVGAGI. The CDR3: CASSYESASYNEQFF. The CDR3 DNA sequence: TGTGCCAGCAGTTACGAGAGCGCTTCCTACAATGAGCAGTTCTTC.

The rearrangement joins TRBV28 to TRBJ1-1; TRBD1 matches at 7 bases. The CDR3 has 12 residues. V gave up 7 bases and J gave up 7 bases; unmatched junction bases: 6. The germline CDR1 and CDR2 sequences are MDHEN and SYDVKM. CDR3: CASIKRDSEAFF. The CDR3 DNA sequence: TGTGCCAGCATCAAACGGGACAGTGAAGCTTTCTTT.